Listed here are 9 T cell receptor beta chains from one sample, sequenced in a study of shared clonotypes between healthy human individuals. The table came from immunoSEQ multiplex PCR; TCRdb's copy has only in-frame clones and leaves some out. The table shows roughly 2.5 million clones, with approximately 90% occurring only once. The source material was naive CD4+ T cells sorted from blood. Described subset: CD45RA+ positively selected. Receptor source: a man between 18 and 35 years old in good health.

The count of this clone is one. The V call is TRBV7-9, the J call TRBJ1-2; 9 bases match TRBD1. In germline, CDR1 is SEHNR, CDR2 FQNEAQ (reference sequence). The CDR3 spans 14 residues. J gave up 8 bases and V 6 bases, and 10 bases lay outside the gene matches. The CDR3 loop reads CASRGRDRVDGYTF. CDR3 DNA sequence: TGTGCCAGCAGGGGACGGGACAGGGTGGACGGCTACACCTTC.

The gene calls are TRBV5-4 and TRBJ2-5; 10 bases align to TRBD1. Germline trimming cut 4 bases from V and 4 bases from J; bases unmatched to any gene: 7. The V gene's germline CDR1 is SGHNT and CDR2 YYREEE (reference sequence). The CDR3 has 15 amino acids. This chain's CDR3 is CASSPRQGAAETQYF. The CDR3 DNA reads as TGTGCCAGCAGCCCGAGACAGGGGGCGGCAGAGACCCAGTACTTC.

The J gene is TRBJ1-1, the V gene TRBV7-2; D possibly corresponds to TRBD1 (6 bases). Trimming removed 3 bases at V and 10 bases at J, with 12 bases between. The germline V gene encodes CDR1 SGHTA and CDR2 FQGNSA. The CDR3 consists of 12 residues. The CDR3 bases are TGTGCCAGCAGCTTCCAAGGGACATCAGCTTTCTTT. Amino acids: CASSFQGTSAFF. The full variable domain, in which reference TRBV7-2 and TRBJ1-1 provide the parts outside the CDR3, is GAGVSQSPSNKVTEKGKDVELRCDPISGHTALYWYRQSLGQGLEFLIYFQGNSAPDKSGLPSDRFSAERTGGSVSTLTIQRTQQEDSAVYLCASSFQGTSAFFGQGTRLTVV.

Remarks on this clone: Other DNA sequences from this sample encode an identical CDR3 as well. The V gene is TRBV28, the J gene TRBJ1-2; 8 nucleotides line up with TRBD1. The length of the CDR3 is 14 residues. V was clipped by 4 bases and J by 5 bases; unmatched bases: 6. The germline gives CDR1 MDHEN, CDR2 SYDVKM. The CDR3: CASSSGQGPYGYTF. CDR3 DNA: TGTGCCAGCAGTTCAGGACAGGGTCCTTATGGCTACACCTTC.

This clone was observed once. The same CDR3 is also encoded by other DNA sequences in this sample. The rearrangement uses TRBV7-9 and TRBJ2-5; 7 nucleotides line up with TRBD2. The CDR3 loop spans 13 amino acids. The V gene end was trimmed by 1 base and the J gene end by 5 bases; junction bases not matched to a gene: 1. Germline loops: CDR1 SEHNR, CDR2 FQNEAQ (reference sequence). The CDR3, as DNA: TGTGCCAGCAGCTTAGGCGGGAGTGAGACCCAGTACTTC. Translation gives CASSLGGSETQYF.

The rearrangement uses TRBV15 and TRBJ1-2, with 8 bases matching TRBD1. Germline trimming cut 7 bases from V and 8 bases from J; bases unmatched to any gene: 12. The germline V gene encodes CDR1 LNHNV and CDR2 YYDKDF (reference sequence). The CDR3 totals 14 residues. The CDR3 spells CATNNLQGEGGYTF. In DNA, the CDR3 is TGTGCCACCAACAATTTACAGGGGGAAGGCGGCTACACCTTC.

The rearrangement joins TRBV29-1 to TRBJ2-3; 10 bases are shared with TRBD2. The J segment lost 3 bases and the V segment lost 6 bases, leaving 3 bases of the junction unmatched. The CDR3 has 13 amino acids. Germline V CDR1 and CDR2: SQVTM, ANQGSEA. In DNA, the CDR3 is TGCAGCGTGAGCGGGAGGGGTACAGATACGCAGTATTTT. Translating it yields CSVSGRGTDTQYF.

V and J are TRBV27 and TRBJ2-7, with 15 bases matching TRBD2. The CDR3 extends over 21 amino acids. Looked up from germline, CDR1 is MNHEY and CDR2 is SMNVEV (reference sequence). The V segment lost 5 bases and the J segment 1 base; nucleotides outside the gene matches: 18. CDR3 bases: TGTGCCAGCAGTCTTACCCGGACTAGCGGGGGGGCCGGCCGGACGTCCTACGAGCAGTACTTC. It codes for CASSLTRTSGGAGRTSYEQYF.

CDR3 nucleotide sequence: TGTGCCACCGCGGGGGGGGACCGAACCTACGAGCAGTACTTC. Translated, it gives CATAGGDRTYEQYF. The chain uses TRBV10-3 and TRBJ2-7; 9 bases line up with TRBD2. The germline V gene encodes CDR1 ENHRY and CDR2 SYGVKD. J lost 2 bases, V lost 10 bases, and 9 bases had no gene match. This CDR3 spans 14 amino acids.